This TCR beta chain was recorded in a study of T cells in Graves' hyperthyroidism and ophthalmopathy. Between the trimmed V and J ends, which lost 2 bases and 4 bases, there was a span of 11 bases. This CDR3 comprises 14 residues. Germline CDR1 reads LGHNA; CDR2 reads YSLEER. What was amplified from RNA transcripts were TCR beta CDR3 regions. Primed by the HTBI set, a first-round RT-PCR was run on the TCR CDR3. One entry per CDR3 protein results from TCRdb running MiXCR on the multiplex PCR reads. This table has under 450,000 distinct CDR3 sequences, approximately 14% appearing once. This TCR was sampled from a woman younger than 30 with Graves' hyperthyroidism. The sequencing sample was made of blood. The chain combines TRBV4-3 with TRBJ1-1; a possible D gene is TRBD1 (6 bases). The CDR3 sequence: CASSQTLRGTEAFF. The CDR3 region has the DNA TGCGCCAGCAGCCAAACTCTCAGGGGCACTGAAGCTTTCTTT.